The 17 T cell receptor beta chains reported below all come from one sample, sequenced in a study of long-term antiretroviral therapy in people with HIV. Sequencing relied on immunoSEQ assay v3.0, run at survey level. The method was immunoSEQ multiplex PCR; TCRdb's version includes in-frame clones alone and lacks a portion of them. Among more than 15,000 clones listed, roughly 88% were seen once. Sequenced here: unsorted PBMCs, sampled more than 2.2 years before starting antiretroviral therapy. These receptors were taken from a woman in her 30s with HIV.

The sample holds a few counts of this clone. The gene calls are TRBV5-8 and TRBJ1-2; unclear D gene. CDR3 size: 13 residues. Germline CDR1 is SGHTS and CDR2 is YDEGEE. Trimming removed 0 bases from V and 4 bases from J, with 7 bases in between. The CDR3 nucleotides are TGTGCCAGCAGCTTGGTCCAGGTCTATGGCTACACCTTC. Its translation: CASSLVQVYGYTF.

The chain carries TRBV6-5 and TRBJ2-1; TRBD1 is a possible D gene (5 bases). Trimming pared 8 bases from V and 8 bases from J, leaving 10 bases between. The CDR3 spans 11 residues. The germline V gene has CDR1 MNHEY and CDR2 SVGAGI. DNA of the CDR3: TGTGCCAGCCTTCAGGGATATGAGCAGTTCTTC. Residues: CASLQGYEQFF.

This clone was seen once. CDR3 nucleotide sequence: TGTGCCAGCAGCAAAGCGCTCAGGACAGATCATGAGCAGTTCTTC. Its protein is CASSKALRTDHEQFF. This chain uses TRBV21-1 with TRBJ2-1; the DNA was not used to check the table's D call, TRBD1. TRBV21-1 is shown as a pseudogene. This CDR3 has 15 residues.

V and J are TRBV7-2 and TRBJ1-1; a weak D match, TRBD1 (6 bases). The CDR3 length is 14 residues. The ends were cut back, 5 bases at V and 5 bases at J, with 15 bases in the middle. Germline V gene data show CDR1 as SGHTA and CDR2 as FQGNSA. CDR3 sequence: CASSTQGLGTEAFF. The CDR3 DNA reads TGTGCCAGCAGCACCCAGGGGTTGGGAACTGAAGCTTTCTTT. The complete variable domain, with remaining parts taken from reference TRBV7-2 and TRBJ1-1, reads GAGVSQSPSNKVTEKGKDVELRCDPISGHTALYWYRQSLGQGLEFLIYFQGNSAPDKSGLPSDRFSAERTGGSVSTLTIQRTQQEDSAVYLCASSTQGLGTEAFFGQGTRLTVV.

The chain employs TRBV4-3 and TRBJ2-3; D is unresolved. Germline values: CDR1 LGHNA, CDR2 YSLEER. V lost 1 base to trimming and J lost 2 bases, with 4 bases between them. CDR3 length: 13 residues. The CDR3 reads CASSQVPTDTQYF. The CDR3 nucleotides read TGCGCCAGCAGCCAAGTGCCCACAGATACGCAGTATTTT.

In this sample, this clone turned up once. The chain couples TRBV7-6 to TRBJ2-2; D not certain. The germline gives CDR1 SGHVS, CDR2 FNYEAQ. Between the trimmed V and J ends, which lost 5 bases and 8 bases, there was a span of 15 bases. This CDR3 spans 14 amino acids. CDR3 sequence (DNA): TGTGCCAGCAGCCCTGGATCCTTCGGGGGGGAGCTGTTTTTT. Its translation is CASSPGSFGGELFF. Drawing the rest from reference TRBV7-6 and TRBJ2-2, the complete variable domain is GAGVSQSPRYKVTKRGQDVALRCDPISGHVSLYWYRQALGQGPEFLTYFNYEAQQDKSGLPNDRFSAERPEGSISTLTIQRTEQRDSAMYRCASSPGSFGGELFFGEGSRLTVL.

V gene TRBV19 combines with J gene TRBJ2-7; D not resolved. CDR3 length equals 14 residues. Germline CDR1 is LNHDA and CDR2 is SQIVND (reference sequence). V lost 2 bases and J 7 bases, leaving 15 bases between the germline ends. The chain's CDR3 is CASSIRHGPGEQYF. For the CDR3, the DNA is TGTGCCAGTAGTATAAGACACGGCCCTGGGGAGCAGTACTTC.

V and J are TRBV10-3 and TRBJ1-1, with TRBD1 matching over 8 bases. Germline CDR1 and CDR2: ENHRY and SYGVKD. The V gene end was trimmed by 0 bases and the J gene end by 5 bases; junction bases not matched to a gene: 5. The CDR3 contains 15 residues. CDR3 amino acids: CAISESTGVGTEAFF. The CDR3, as DNA: TGTGCCATCAGTGAGTCGACAGGGGTTGGGACTGAAGCTTTCTTT.

The CDR3 DNA reads as TGTGCCAGTAGGCCTACGGACAGTGGCAATCAGCCCCAGCATTTT. Protein sequence: CASRPTDSGNQPQHF. V gene TRBV19 combines with J gene TRBJ1-5; TRBD1 might be the D (6 bases). The CDR3 is 15 amino acids. Germline V gives CDR1 LNHDA, CDR2 SQIVND (reference sequence). V lost 6 bases and J 2 bases, leaving 14 bases between the germline ends.

This chain links TRBV7-2 with TRBJ2-7, with D tentatively TRBD1 or TRBD2 (5 bases each). The germline V and J ends were trimmed by 0 bases and 5 bases, with 17 bases remaining between them. The CDR3 sequence is 16 residues long. Germline CDR1 SGHTA, CDR2 FQGNSA. The CDR3 loop reads CASSLASVVGRDEQYF. CDR3 nucleotide sequence: TGTGCCAGCAGCTTAGCGTCGGTAGTGGGGCGGGACGAGCAGTACTTC.

The V call is TRBV7-9, the J call TRBJ1-2; 7 bases align to TRBD1. The length of the CDR3 is 14 residues. The V gene's germline CDR1 is SEHNR and CDR2 FQNEAQ (reference sequence). Trimming cost V 5 bases and J 7 bases; bases outside gene matches: 10. CDR3: CASSPGGEAFGYTF. CDR3 coding DNA: TGTGCCAGCAGCCCAGGGGGAGAGGCTTTTGGCTACACCTTC.

The rearrangement links TRBV5-6 to TRBJ1-3, with D uncertain. The germline gives CDR1 SGHDT, CDR2 YYEEEE. The CDR3 runs 16 residues. Trimming took off 2 bases at V and 3 bases at J, with 15 bases between the two ends. CDR3 sequence reads: CASSFARGIRGNTIYF. The CDR3 DNA reads as TGTGCCAGCAGCTTCGCCCGGGGAATCCGTGGAAACACCATATATTTT.

The genes are TRBV19 and TRBJ1-5; D is undetermined. The V end lost 5 bases, the J end lost 5 bases, and 10 bases lay between the germline ends. From germline, CDR1 is LNHDA and CDR2 SQIVND (reference sequence). The CDR3 runs to 13 residues. The CDR3 sequence is CASSPQEYQPQHF. DNA of the CDR3: TGTGCCAGTAGTCCCCAGGAGTATCAGCCCCAGCATTTT. Full variable domain (rest looked up from reference TRBV19 and TRBJ1-5): DGGITQSPKYLFRKEGQNVTLSCEQNLNHDAMYWYRQDPGQGLRLIYYSQIVNDFQKGDIAEGYSVSREKKESFPLTVTSAQKNPTAFYLCASSPQEYQPQHFGDGTRLSIL.

The chain has TRBV6-5 and TRBJ1-2, with 7 bases matching TRBD1. V lost 7 bases, J lost 6 bases, and 8 bases stayed unmatched. The CDR3 loop spans 13 amino acids. CDR1 and CDR2 (germline): MNHEY, SVGAGI. CDR3 coding DNA: TGTGCCAGCATACGACAGGGTGGGGATGGCTACACCTTC. Translating it yields CASIRQGGDGYTF.

The chain joins TRBV19 to TRBJ1-2; 9 positions agree with TRBD1. J lost 3 bases, V lost 1 base, and 3 bases had no gene match. In germline, CDR1 is LNHDA, CDR2 SQIVND (reference sequence). The CDR3 is made up of 15 amino acids. Here the CDR3 reads CASSIVGQGYYGYTF. The CDR3 nucleotides read TGTGCCAGTAGTATAGTGGGACAGGGTTACTATGGCTACACCTTC.

The V gene is TRBV5-1, the J gene TRBJ2-3; 11 positions match TRBD2. CDR3 length equals 16 residues. Trimming removed 2 bases from V and 6 bases from J; junction bases left unmatched: 8. CDR1 SGHRS and CDR2 YFSETQ come from the germline V gene. The CDR3, as DNA: TGCGCCAGCAGCTTTGGTAGCGGGGGGGCTTTCGATACGCAGTATTTT. This encodes CASSFGSGGAFDTQYF.

This chain joins TRBV5-1 and TRBJ2-3; perhaps D is TRBD1 or TRBD2 (5 bases each). CDR3 length: 14 residues. V shed 4 bases and J shed 0 bases, with 9 bases lying between them. Germline CDR1 SGHRS, CDR2 YFSETQ. This CDR3 is CASSRDDSTDTQYF. CDR3 bases: TGCGCCAGCAGCCGGGACGACAGCACAGATACGCAGTATTTT.